This entry is about one T cell receptor (beta chain). Its antigen remains unidentified. The record has no base qualities; no much larger clone is one base away. The library relied on the immunoSEQ multiplex PCR assay. An external provider performed TCRbeta CDR3 sequencing as a commercial service. As for the authors' bioinformatics: The analyses used productive nucleotide sequences together with amino acid sequences obtained by in silico translation. Diversity was measured as Renyi entropy over a range of alpha values, and the median of 200 repeated subsamples was taken to equalise sample size. The distance between each pair of repertoires was calculated as one minus the Chao-modified Jaccard index, which corrects for under-sampling, and this distance was used for clustering. Frequency-weighted overlap with synovial clonotypes was computed over 200 sample sizes, 200 draws without replacement each, and reported at the smaller sample's size. The source is immuneACCESS, and TCRdb retained only in-frame sequences with V and J called. Part of the clones is not carried over; for the studies checked, unresolved V genes explain less than half of this, and the remainder is unexplained. V and J calls and clone size are as listed in that table; D and trimming were resolved from the DNA. The sample table records fewer than 35,000 clones; 95% to 96% of these occur just once. The ten biggest clones cover roughly 0.2% of the sample.

The data originate from a study of circulating and synovial CD4+ cells in juvenile arthritis (dated by TCRdb to 2014 to 2015). General notes on the study: Within each patient, the TCRbeta CDR3 repertoires of synovial CD4 T cells, bulk blood CD4 T cells and circulating HLA-DR+ CD4 T cells were compared. The goal of the repertoire sequencing was to confirm that synovial clonotypes were enriched in a circulating synovial-like CD4 T cell subset. On the study overall, not on this receptor specifically: Because overlap with synovium rose as sequencing depth increased, the measured fractions of shared clonotypes likely underestimated the overlap of the full repertoire. No difference between circulating pathogenic-like lymphocytes and bulk blood T cells was detected by traditional Vbeta family usage analysis. Lower diversity was observed in synovial and circulating pathogenic-like lymphocyte repertoires than in bulk blood CD4 repertoires, and some CPL samples were found to be as oligoclonal as synovium. Because T cell genome counts differed by at least an order of magnitude between CPL and bulk blood CD4 samples, sample-size effects were addressed. Circulating pathogenic-like lymphocytes clustered with synovial T cells and shared a substantially higher fraction of CDR3 sequences with synovium than bulk blood.

Donors of the sequenced samples were patients with active juvenile idiopathic arthritis. Cells were sorted immediately after thawing, with dead cells excluded using Live/Dead Fixable Near-IR Stain. V and J lose 6 bases and 4 bases, and a span of 13 bases separates them. The CDR3 starts with the cysteine, ends with the phenylalanine, and has 14 residues. This entry keeps only the CDR3 DNA: 42 bases, framed from base 1. CDR1 and CDR2 are read off the germline V gene as MGHDK and SYGVNS. The rearranged segments are TRBV25-1 and TRBJ1-5, with the identity of the D gene unclear. The sequenced sample consisted of CD4+ T cells from blood. The sequence was obtained from a human donor with juvenile idiopathic arthritis. The DNA reads as follows: TGTGCCAGCAGGGAGACGGGGTATAATCAGCCCCAGCATTTT. This sequence encodes CASRETGYNQPQHF.